Listed below are T cell receptor beta chains from one sample, sequenced in a study of cytomegalovirus exposure and HLA in healthy donors. Some clones are missing from TCRdb's copy, which holds only in-frame ones; the method was immunoSEQ multiplex PCR. Of some 200,000 clones listed, approximately 80% are singletons. The material sequenced was PBMCs. Every receptor here comes from a woman aged 25-40 years in good health and CMV-seropositive. Each CDR3 is given with its conserved first and last residue. Each record gives: V gene, J gene, clone size, D gene, CDR3 protein, CDR3 DNA. D genes are given only for firm matches. Some rows mark clone size as missing; the rest say once, few, many or name a class of expanded clone.

V gene: TRBV5-4; J gene: TRBJ1-2; clone size: NA; D gene: TRBD1; CDR3 protein: CASSFTGTGFEGYTF; CDR3 DNA: TGTGCCAGCAGCTTCACCGGGACAGGGTTCGAGGGCTACACCTTC
V gene: TRBV6-1; J gene: TRBJ2-3; clone size: NA; D gene: NA; CDR3 protein: CASSSPGHQDTQYF; CDR3 DNA: TGTGCCAGCAGTAGCCCGGGACATCAGGATACGCAGTATTTT
V gene: TRBV6-1; J gene: TRBJ2-3; clone size: NA; D gene: NA; CDR3 protein: CASSEGEAGDTQYF; CDR3 DNA: TGTGCCAGCAGTGAAGGGGAGGCTGGGGATACGCAGTATTTT
V gene: TRBV29-1; J gene: TRBJ2-1; clone size: NA; D gene: NA; CDR3 protein: CSSQAYNEQFF; CDR3 DNA: TGCAGCTCTCAGGCCTACAATGAGCAGTTCTTC
V gene: TRBV18; J gene: TRBJ2-1; clone size: NA; D gene: NA; CDR3 protein: CASSQTINNPINEQFF; CDR3 DNA: TGTGCCAGCTCCCAGACTATAAACAACCCTATCAATGAGCAGTTCTTC
V gene: TRBV28; J gene: TRBJ1-2; clone size: once; D gene: NA; CDR3 protein: CASSYRFYGYTF; CDR3 DNA: TGTGCCAGCAGTTACAGGTTCTATGGCTACACCTTC
V gene: TRBV28; J gene: TRBJ1-5; clone size: NA; D gene: NA; CDR3 protein: CASQRDSNQPQHF; CDR3 DNA: TGTGCCAGCCAGCGAGATAGCAATCAGCCCCAGCATTTT
V gene: TRBV7-2; J gene: TRBJ1-4; clone size: few; D gene: TRBD1; CDR3 protein: CASSLRDRGDEKLFF; CDR3 DNA: TGTGCCAGCAGCTTAAGGGACAGGGGTGATGAAAAACTGTTTTTT
V gene: TRBV6-5; J gene: TRBJ1-1; clone size: NA; D gene: NA; CDR3 protein: CASSSAGGSAFF; CDR3 DNA: TGTGCCAGCAGTTCGGCGGGGGGCAGTGCTTTCTTT
V gene: TRBV30; J gene: TRBJ1-2; clone size: NA; D gene: NA; CDR3 protein: CAWSVHPGYGYTF; CDR3 DNA: TGTGCCTGGAGCGTCCACCCGGGGTACGGCTACACCTTC
V gene: TRBV2; J gene: TRBJ1-5; clone size: NA; D gene: NA; CDR3 protein: CASSVDRLGNQPQHF; CDR3 DNA: TGTGCCAGCAGTGTAGACAGGCTGGGCAATCAGCCCCAGCATTTT
V gene: TRBV7-2; J gene: TRBJ1-1; clone size: few; D gene: NA; CDR3 protein: CASSLTLGTEAFF; CDR3 DNA: TGTGCCAGCAGCTTAACTCTTGGCACTGAAGCTTTCTTT
V gene: TRBV5-6; J gene: TRBJ2-1; clone size: NA; D gene: NA; CDR3 protein: CASSYGASRSSYNEQFF; CDR3 DNA: TGTGCCAGCAGCTACGGAGCTAGCAGAAGCTCCTACAATGAGCAGTTCTTC
V gene: TRBV28; J gene: TRBJ1-1; clone size: NA; D gene: NA; CDR3 protein: CASRSAGYYAFF; CDR3 DNA: TGTGCCAGCAGATCTGCAGGGTACTATGCTTTCTTT
V gene: TRBV7-9; J gene: TRBJ2-7; clone size: NA; D gene: TRBD2; CDR3 protein: CASSLIYRTSVPVSYEQYF; CDR3 DNA: TGTGCCAGCAGCTTAATCTACCGGACTAGCGTTCCAGTCTCCTACGAGCAGTACTTC
V gene: TRBV7-2; J gene: TRBJ2-7; clone size: NA; D gene: TRBD2; CDR3 protein: CASSLSAVAGNEQYF; CDR3 DNA: TGTGCCAGCAGCTTAAGTGCGGTAGCGGGCAACGAGCAGTACTTC
V gene: TRBV2; J gene: TRBJ1-2; clone size: NA; D gene: TRBD1; CDR3 protein: CASSDAGGFSGYTF; CDR3 DNA: TGTGCCAGCAGTGACGCAGGGGGTTTTTCTGGCTACACCTTC
V gene: TRBV15; J gene: TRBJ2-3; clone size: NA; D gene: TRBD2; CDR3 protein: CATSRGGTDTQYF; CDR3 DNA: TGTGCCACCAGCAGGGGGGGGACAGATACGCAGTATTTT
V gene: TRBV29-1; J gene: TRBJ2-1; clone size: NA; D gene: TRBD2; CDR3 protein: CSAYKGTSGRWRYNEQFF; CDR3 DNA: TGCAGCGCATACAAAGGGACTAGCGGGAGATGGAGGTACAATGAGCAGTTCTTC
V gene: TRBV19; J gene: TRBJ2-7; clone size: NA; D gene: NA; CDR3 protein: CASSIALNAYEQYF; CDR3 DNA: TGTGCCAGTAGTATAGCTTTAAACGCGTACGAGCAGTACTTC
V gene: TRBV23-1; J gene: TRBJ1-1; clone size: NA; D gene: NA; CDR3 protein: CASSQWRYNTEAFF; CDR3 DNA: TGCGCCAGCAGTCAATGGAGGTACAACACTGAAGCTTTCTTT
V gene: TRBV7-3; J gene: TRBJ2-3; clone size: NA; D gene: TRBD2; CDR3 protein: CASAGTSGSTDTQYF; CDR3 DNA: TGTGCCAGCGCTGGGACTAGCGGGAGTACAGATACGCAGTATTTT
V gene: TRBV7-9; J gene: TRBJ2-1; clone size: NA; D gene: NA; CDR3 protein: CASSLSLPGNEQFF; CDR3 DNA: TGTGCCAGCAGCTTATCACTCCCTGGCAATGAGCAGTTCTTC
V gene: TRBV5-1; J gene: TRBJ2-3; clone size: NA; D gene: TRBD2; CDR3 protein: CASSSGLAGGGDTQYF; CDR3 DNA: TGCGCCAGCAGTTCGGGACTAGCGGGAGGTGGAGATACGCAGTATTTT
V gene: TRBV15; J gene: TRBJ2-1; clone size: NA; D gene: NA; CDR3 protein: CAAGVGGEQFF; CDR3 DNA: TGTGCCGCGGGCGTCGGCGGTGAGCAGTTCTTC
V gene: TRBV9; J gene: TRBJ1-2; clone size: once; D gene: NA; CDR3 protein: CASSRSSVYGYTF; CDR3 DNA: TGTGCCAGCAGCCGGAGTTCGGTCTATGGCTACACCTTC
V gene: TRBV5-4; J gene: TRBJ1-5; clone size: NA; D gene: TRBD1; CDR3 protein: CASSLQGARQPQHF; CDR3 DNA: TGTGCCAGCAGCCTACAGGGGGCTCGTCAGCCCCAGCATTTT
V gene: TRBV28; J gene: TRBJ1-2; clone size: once; D gene: NA; CDR3 protein: CASSFGGGSYGYTF; CDR3 DNA: TGTGCCAGCAGTTTCGGCGGGGGATCCTATGGCTACACCTTC
V gene: TRBV5-1; J gene: TRBJ1-3; clone size: NA; D gene: NA; CDR3 protein: CASSPAGDSGNTIYF; CDR3 DNA: TGCGCCAGCAGCCCGGCGGGGGACTCTGGAAACACCATATATTTT
V gene: TRBV30; J gene: TRBJ1-1; clone size: NA; D gene: NA; CDR3 protein: CAWEGLGNTEAFF; CDR3 DNA: TGTGCCTGGGAGGGTCTGGGGAACACTGAAGCTTTCTTT
V gene: TRBV7-3; J gene: TRBJ1-2; clone size: NA; D gene: NA; CDR3 protein: CASSLAQGYGYTF; CDR3 DNA: TGTGCCAGCAGTTTAGCACAGGGCTATGGCTACACCTTC
V gene: TRBV6-1; J gene: TRBJ2-5; clone size: NA; D gene: NA; CDR3 protein: CASSALPPPQETQYF; CDR3 DNA: TGTGCCAGCAGTGCCCTACCCCCTCCCCAAGAGACCCAGTACTTC
V gene: TRBV25-1; J gene: TRBJ2-2; clone size: NA; D gene: NA; CDR3 protein: CASSEPQGNTGELFF; CDR3 DNA: TGTGCCAGCAGTGAACCACAGGGGAACACCGGGGAGCTGTTTTTT
V gene: TRBV2; J gene: TRBJ2-7; clone size: NA; D gene: TRBD1; CDR3 protein: CASSATPGQGAYEQYF; CDR3 DNA: TGTGCCAGCAGTGCCACGCCGGGACAGGGGGCCTACGAGCAGTACTTC
V gene: TRBV5-4; J gene: TRBJ2-5; clone size: NA; D gene: NA; CDR3 protein: CASSSDMGQRQYQETQYF; CDR3 DNA: TGTGCCAGCAGCTCCGACATGGGGCAGAGGCAGTACCAAGAGACCCAGTACTTC
V gene: TRBV2; J gene: TRBJ2-5; clone size: NA; D gene: TRBD2; CDR3 protein: CASSGLSAGGETQYF; CDR3 DNA: TGTGCCAGCAGTGGACTGTCGGCGGGAGGAGAGACCCAGTACTTC
V gene: TRBV27; J gene: TRBJ1-2; clone size: NA; D gene: TRBD1; CDR3 protein: CASSMTPATGYDYGYTF; CDR3 DNA: TGTGCCAGCAGTATGACTCCGGCGACAGGGTATGACTATGGCTACACCTTC
V gene: TRBV28; J gene: TRBJ2-3; clone size: NA; D gene: TRBD2; CDR3 protein: CASSNQQRDLTDTQYF; CDR3 DNA: TGTGCCAGCAGTAATCAACAGCGGGACCTCACAGATACGCAGTATTTT
V gene: TRBV9; J gene: TRBJ2-3; clone size: NA; D gene: NA; CDR3 protein: CASSVQAGGKDTQYF; CDR3 DNA: TGTGCCAGCAGCGTACAAGCGGGCGGAAAGGATACGCAGTATTTT
V gene: TRBV7-2; J gene: TRBJ2-7; clone size: once; D gene: NA; CDR3 protein: CASSLEDRSGYYEQYF; CDR3 DNA: TGTGCCAGCAGCTTAGAGGACCGATCAGGGTACTACGAGCAGTACTTC
V gene: TRBV6-5; J gene: TRBJ2-1; clone size: NA; D gene: NA; CDR3 protein: CASSSYRPAANEQFF; CDR3 DNA: TGTGCCAGCAGTTCCTATAGACCCGCGGCCAATGAGCAGTTCTTC
V gene: TRBV28; J gene: TRBJ1-3; clone size: NA; D gene: TRBD1; CDR3 protein: CASSPIQGTTYDF; CDR3 DNA: TGTGCCAGCAGCCCTATACAGGGGACCACTTATGATTTT
V gene: TRBV14; J gene: TRBJ1-2; clone size: few; D gene: NA; CDR3 protein: CASSRLANYGYTF; CDR3 DNA: TGTGCCAGCAGCCGTTTAGCTAACTATGGCTACACCTTC
V gene: TRBV28; J gene: TRBJ2-7; clone size: NA; D gene: NA; CDR3 protein: CASSLTFTGSYEQYF; CDR3 DNA: TGTGCCAGCAGTTTGACTTTCACGGGATCCTACGAGCAGTACTTC
V gene: TRBV2; J gene: TRBJ1-1; clone size: NA; D gene: NA; CDR3 protein: CASRDRRNTEAFF; CDR3 DNA: TGTGCCAGCAGAGACAGGAGGAACACTGAAGCTTTCTTT
V gene: TRBV25-1; J gene: TRBJ1-2; clone size: NA; D gene: TRBD1; CDR3 protein: CASSAGQTNYGYTF; CDR3 DNA: TGTGCCAGCAGTGCGGGACAGACTAACTATGGCTACACCTTC
V gene: TRBV5-1; J gene: TRBJ1-2; clone size: NA; D gene: NA; CDR3 protein: CASTLDSDVYF; CDR3 DNA: TGCGCCAGCACCCTGGACAGCGACGTCTACTTC
V gene: TRBV29-1; J gene: TRBJ1-1; clone size: NA; D gene: NA; CDR3 protein: CSGKLQGSGGEAFF; CDR3 DNA: TGCAGCGGAAAACTTCAGGGCTCCGGGGGTGAAGCTTTCTTT
V gene: TRBV6-5; J gene: TRBJ2-1; clone size: NA; D gene: TRBD2; CDR3 protein: CASSYSGLAAKEQFF; CDR3 DNA: TGTGCCAGCAGTTACTCGGGACTAGCGGCAAAAGAGCAGTTCTTC
V gene: TRBV6-1; J gene: TRBJ1-5; clone size: NA; D gene: TRBD1; CDR3 protein: CASRRQGPSNQPQHF; CDR3 DNA: TGTGCCAGCAGAAGACAGGGGCCGAGCAATCAGCCCCAGCATTTT
V gene: TRBV2; J gene: TRBJ2-2; clone size: NA; D gene: NA; CDR3 protein: CASSGQMNTGELFF; CDR3 DNA: TGTGCCAGCAGTGGACAGATGAACACCGGGGAGCTGTTTTTT
V gene: TRBV30; J gene: TRBJ1-1; clone size: NA; D gene: TRBD1; CDR3 protein: CAWRLPGTANQAFF; CDR3 DNA: TGTGCCTGGAGACTACCCGGGACAGCAAACCAAGCTTTCTTT
V gene: TRBV6-5; J gene: TRBJ2-6; clone size: once; D gene: NA; CDR3 protein: CASGPGANVLTF; CDR3 DNA: TGTGCCTCAGGCCCTGGGGCCAACGTCCTGACTTTC
V gene: TRBV7-8; J gene: TRBJ1-5; clone size: NA; D gene: NA; CDR3 protein: CASSPGWRNQPQHF; CDR3 DNA: TGTGCCAGCAGTCCGGGTTGGCGCAATCAGCCCCAGCATTTT
V gene: TRBV5-1; J gene: TRBJ2-1; clone size: once; D gene: NA; CDR3 protein: CASSLGQGPYNEQFF; CDR3 DNA: TGCGCCAGCAGCCTCGGGCAGGGCCCCTACAATGAGCAGTTCTTC
V gene: TRBV5-4; J gene: TRBJ2-1; clone size: NA; D gene: NA; CDR3 protein: CASSSRDRGYNEQFF; CDR3 DNA: TGTGCCAGCAGCTCCCGGGACCGGGGGTACAATGAGCAGTTCTTC
V gene: TRBV27; J gene: TRBJ2-1; clone size: NA; D gene: TRBD2; CDR3 protein: CASRPSGLTYNEQFF; CDR3 DNA: TGTGCCAGCAGACCTAGCGGGCTGACCTACAATGAGCAGTTCTTC
V gene: TRBV27; J gene: TRBJ2-7; clone size: few; D gene: NA; CDR3 protein: CASSFGRGAYEQYF; CDR3 DNA: TGTGCCAGCAGTTTCGGCAGGGGGGCCTACGAGCAGTACTTC
V gene: TRBV10-3; J gene: TRBJ2-1; clone size: NA; D gene: TRBD2; CDR3 protein: CAISESVQRGLSEQFF; CDR3 DNA: TGTGCCATCAGTGAGTCGGTCCAGCGGGGCCTCAGTGAGCAGTTCTTC